This T cell receptor beta chain was captured in a study of OX40 agonist ivuxolimab in advanced cancers. Study-level points and caveats: Nonresponders included some who also had low normalized T-cell clonal expansion.

In the case of this clone: What it binds is unknown.

The data were produced by immunoSEQ multiplex PCR, yet TCRdb's version contains in-frame clones alone and is incomplete. The data contain about 50,000 clones, 80% to 95% of them seen just once; the ten biggest clones take up 24%. The V segment lost 3 bases and the J segment 2 bases; nucleotides outside the gene matches: 5. The CDR3 is made up of 15 amino acids. Germline V gives CDR1 SNHLY, CDR2 FYNNEI. The rearrangement links TRBV2 to TRBJ2-3, with 7 bases matching TRBD2. The input for sequencing was CD4+ or CD8+ T cells sorted from blood, taken in a trial of the OX40 agonist ivuxolimab. The sequence was obtained from an adult with an advanced solid tumor such as melanoma, head and neck, liver or kidney cancer. Here the CDR3 reads CASSEASGPTDTQYF. The CDR3 DNA is TGTGCCAGCAGTGAGGCTAGCGGTCCCACAGATACGCAGTATTTT.